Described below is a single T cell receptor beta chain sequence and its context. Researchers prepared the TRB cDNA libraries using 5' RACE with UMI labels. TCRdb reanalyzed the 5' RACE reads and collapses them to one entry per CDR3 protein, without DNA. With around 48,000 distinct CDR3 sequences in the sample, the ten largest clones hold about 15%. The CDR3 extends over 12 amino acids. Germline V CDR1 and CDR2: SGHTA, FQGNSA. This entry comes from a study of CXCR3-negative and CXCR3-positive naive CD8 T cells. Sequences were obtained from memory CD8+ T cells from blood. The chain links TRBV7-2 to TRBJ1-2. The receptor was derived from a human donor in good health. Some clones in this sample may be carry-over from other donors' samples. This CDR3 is CASSFGSYGYTF.